The clone carrying this T cell receptor beta chain was seen more than once but under ten times. Its antigen is not known. This sample stems from a study of cytomegalovirus exposure and HLA in healthy donors. Study background: An earlier analysis identified 117 million unique TCR beta sequences in about 200 million T cells.

With 60 Vbeta and 13 Jbeta primers, the PCR was carried out. Measured with immunoSEQ multiplex PCR; TCRdb has only the in-frame clones, and not every one. The repertoire includes about 210,000 clones, 85% of them detected once, and roughly 0.22% sits in the top ten. Whole-study findings and limits: Cytomegalovirus status was reportedly diagnosed by the classifier with high sensitivity and specificity. At a 0.05 false discovery rate, a later analysis found roughly 17,000 TCR beta sequences to be associated with HLA alleles. Among the most significant clusters, several appeared linked to common viral pathogens in a later analysis.

The sample taken for sequencing was PBMCs. The TCR originated in a girl aged 2-10 years in good health and CMV-seronegative.

The CDR3 spells CASSVAVGQAGELFF. CDR3 in DNA: TGTGCCAGCAGCGTAGCCGTAGGACAGGCCGGGGAGCTGTTTTTT. V gene TRBV9 combines with J gene TRBJ2-2, with 7 bases matching TRBD1. The CDR3 has 15 amino acids. The ends lost 0 bases at V and 6 bases at J; junction bases unmatched: 5. Looked up from germline, CDR1 is SGDLS and CDR2 is YYNGEE. Looking up the rest from reference TRBV9 and TRBJ2-2 gives the full variable domain: DSGVTQTPKHLITATGQRVTLRCSPRSGDLSVYWYQQSLDQGLQFLIQYYNGEERAKGNILERFSAQQFPDLHSELNLSSLELGDSALYFCASSVAVGQAGELFFGEGSRLTVL.